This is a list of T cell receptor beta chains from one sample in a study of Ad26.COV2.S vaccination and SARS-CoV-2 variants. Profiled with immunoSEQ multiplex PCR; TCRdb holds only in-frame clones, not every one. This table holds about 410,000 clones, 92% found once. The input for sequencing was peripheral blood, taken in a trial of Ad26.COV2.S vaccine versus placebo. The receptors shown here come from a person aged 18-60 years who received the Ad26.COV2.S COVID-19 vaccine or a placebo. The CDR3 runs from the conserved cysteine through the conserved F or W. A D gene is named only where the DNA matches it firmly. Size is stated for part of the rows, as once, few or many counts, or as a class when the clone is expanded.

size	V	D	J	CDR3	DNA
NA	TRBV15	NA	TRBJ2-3	CATSRDHSASRTDTQYF	TGTGCCACCAGCAGAGATCATTCCGCTAGCAGGACAGATACGCAGTATTTT
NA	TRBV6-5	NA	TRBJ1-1	CASSYTGRPGNTEAFF	TGTGCCAGCAGTTACACTGGTCGCCCGGGGAACACTGAAGCTTTCTTT
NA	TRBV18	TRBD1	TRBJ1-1	CASLTGMAGGPAEAFF	TGTGCCAGCCTCACGGGAATGGCAGGGGGACCCGCCGAAGCTTTCTTT
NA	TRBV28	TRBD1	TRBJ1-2	CASSFSETGVKGGYTF	TGTGCCAGCAGTTTTTCGGAGACAGGGGTGAAAGGGGGCTACACCTTC
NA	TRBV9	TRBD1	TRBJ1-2	CASSTGQRIRFDGYTF	TGTGCCAGCAGCACGGGACAGAGGATCCGATTCGATGGCTACACCTTC
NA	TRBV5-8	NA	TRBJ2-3	CASSSTTDTQYF	TGTGCCAGCAGCTCGACCACAGATACGCAGTATTTT
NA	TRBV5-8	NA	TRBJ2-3	CASHSSGQSTDTQYF	TGTGCCAGCCACTCCAGCGGCCAAAGCACAGATACGCAGTATTTT
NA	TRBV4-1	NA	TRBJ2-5	CASSQGGLAGETQYF	TGCGCCAGCAGCCAAGGGGGTTTGGCAGGAGAGACCCAGTACTTC
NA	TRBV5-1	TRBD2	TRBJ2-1	CASSTSGPSYNEQFF	TGCGCCAGCAGCACTAGCGGTCCCTCCTACAATGAGCAGTTCTTC
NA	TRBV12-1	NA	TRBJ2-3	CASPTPGISTDTQYF	TGTGCCAGCCCCACCCCGGGGATCAGCACAGATACGCAGTATTTT
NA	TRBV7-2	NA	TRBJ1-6	CASWGGINSPLHF	TGTGCCAGCTGGGGGGGCATAAATTCACCCCTCCACTTT
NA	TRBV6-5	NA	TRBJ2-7	CASRTSAGALYEQYF	TGTGCCAGCAGAACTAGCGCAGGGGCGCTATACGAGCAGTACTTC
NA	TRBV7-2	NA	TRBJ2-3	CASSFLGPTDTQYF	TGTGCCAGCAGCTTTCTTGGCCCCACAGATACGCAGTATTTT
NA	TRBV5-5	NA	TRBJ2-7	CASRTRAPQLRSQDEQYF	TGTGCCAGCAGAACCCGGGCGCCCCAGCTCAGGTCCCAGGACGAGCAGTACTTC
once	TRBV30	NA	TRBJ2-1	CAWSVLVERGEQFF	TGTGCCTGGAGTGTACTCGTTGAACGGGGTGAGCAGTTCTTC
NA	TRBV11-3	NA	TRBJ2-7	CASSLSAGAYEQYF	TGTGCCAGCAGCTTATCGGCAGGGGCCTACGAGCAGTACTTC
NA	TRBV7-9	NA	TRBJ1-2	CATLHVDRGGYTF	TGTGCCACCCTACACGTCGACAGAGGAGGCTACACCTTC
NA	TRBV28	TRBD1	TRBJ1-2	CASNGDRGNYGYTF	TGTGCCAGCAATGGGGACAGGGGAAACTATGGCTACACCTTC
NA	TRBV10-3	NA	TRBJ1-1	CANSLQGNTEAFF	TGTGCCAACTCGTTACAGGGAAACACTGAAGCTTTCTTT
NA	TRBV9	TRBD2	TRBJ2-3	CASSIAGTPTDTQYF	TGTGCCAGCAGTATAGCGGGGACTCCCACAGATACGCAGTATTTT
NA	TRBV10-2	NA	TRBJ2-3	CASSPSALDTQYF	TGCGCCAGCAGCCCTAGCGCCCTGGATACGCAGTATTTT
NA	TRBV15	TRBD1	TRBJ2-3	CATGGARQGATDTQYF	TGTGCCACCGGCGGGGCTCGGCAGGGGGCCACAGATACGCAGTATTTT
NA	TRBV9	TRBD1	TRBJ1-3	CASSVVPGGKASGNTIYF	TGTGCCAGCAGCGTAGTCCCAGGGGGAAAAGCTTCTGGAAACACCATATATTTT
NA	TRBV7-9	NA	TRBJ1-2	CASSLVYLDGDGYGYTF	TGTGCCAGCAGCTTAGTTTATCTGGACGGGGATGGGTATGGCTACACCTTC
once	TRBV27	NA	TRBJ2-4	CASQGQGLYIQYF	TGTGCCAGTCAAGGGCAGGGTTTGTACATTCAGTACTTC
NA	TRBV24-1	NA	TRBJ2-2	CATSVSDLRAVKDTGELFF	TGTGCCACCAGTGTATCAGACTTGAGGGCAGTGAAGGACACCGGGGAGCTGTTTTTT
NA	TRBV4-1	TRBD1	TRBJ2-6	CASSQPGQAKTGANVLTF	TGCGCCAGCAGCCAACCGGGACAGGCCAAGACTGGGGCCAACGTCCTGACTTTC
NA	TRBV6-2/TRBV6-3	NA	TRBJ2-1	CASGPGDSSYNEQFF	TGTGCCAGCGGCCCGGGGGATAGCTCCTACAATGAGCAGTTCTTC
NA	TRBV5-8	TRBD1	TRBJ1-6	CASSPLPTAGGNSPLHF	TGTGCCAGCAGCCCCCTCCCTACGGCAGGGGGTAATTCACCCCTCCACTTT
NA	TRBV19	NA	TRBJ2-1	CASSPPGARRYNEQFF	TGTGCCAGTAGTCCCCCGGGGGCCAGAAGATACAATGAGCAGTTCTTC
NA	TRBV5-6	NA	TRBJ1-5	CASSLGAGVLVQPQHF	TGTGCCAGCAGCTTGGGTGCGGGGGTCCTAGTACAGCCCCAGCATTTT
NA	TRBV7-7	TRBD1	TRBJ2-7	CASSLAPGGEQYF	TGTGCCAGCAGCTTAGCCCCAGGGGGCGAGCAGTACTTC
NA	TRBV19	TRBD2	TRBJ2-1	CASSTRLGLATINEQFF	TGTGCCAGTAGTACACGCCTAGGACTAGCGACCATCAATGAGCAGTTCTTC
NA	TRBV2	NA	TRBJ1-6	CASSGEGGNSPLHF	TGTGCCAGCAGTGGGGAGGGAGGAAATTCACCCCTCCACTTT
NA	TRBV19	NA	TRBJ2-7	CASSIEIFYEQYF	TGTGCCAGTAGTATTGAGATTTTTTACGAGCAGTACTTC
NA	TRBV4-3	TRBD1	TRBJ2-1	CASSHLNRGPSANEQFF	TGCGCCAGCAGCCACCTTAACAGGGGGCCCAGCGCCAATGAGCAGTTCTTC
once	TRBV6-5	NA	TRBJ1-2	CASRPGPVEGGYTF	TGTGCCAGCAGACCCGGGCCGGTGGAGGGAGGCTACACCTTC
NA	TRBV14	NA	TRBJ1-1	CASSQDLGGPGAEAFF	TGTGCCAGCAGCCAAGATTTAGGCGGGCCGGGCGCTGAAGCTTTCTTT
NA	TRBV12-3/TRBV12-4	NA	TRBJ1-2	CASTVNSYGYTF	TGTGCCAGCACTGTTAACAGCTATGGCTACACCTTC
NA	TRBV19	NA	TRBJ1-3	CASSIAGPGAGNTIYF	TGTGCCAGTAGTATAGCCGGTCCGGGGGCTGGAAACACCATATATTTT